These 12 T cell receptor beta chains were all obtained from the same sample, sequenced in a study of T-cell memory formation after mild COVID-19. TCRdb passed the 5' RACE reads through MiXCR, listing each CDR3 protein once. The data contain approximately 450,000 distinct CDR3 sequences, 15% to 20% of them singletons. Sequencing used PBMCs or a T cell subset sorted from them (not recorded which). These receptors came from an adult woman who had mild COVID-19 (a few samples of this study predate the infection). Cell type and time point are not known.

Here the CDR3 DNA reads TGTGCCAGCAGTCCCCCCTTGGGTTCCGAGCAGTACTTC. Amino acids: CASSPPLGSEQYF. The rearrangement uses TRBV12-3 or TRBV12-4 and TRBJ2-7, with unresolved D. Trimming stripped 5 bases from V and 6 bases from J, with 14 bases between. This CDR3 contains 13 residues.

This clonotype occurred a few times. As DNA, the CDR3 is TGCAGTGCTAGGCCAGCCAGCTCCTACGAGCAGTACTTC. It translates to CSARPASSYEQYF. V is TRBV20-1 and J is TRBJ2-7; D call uncertain. The germline V and J ends were trimmed by 3 bases and 0 bases, with 9 bases remaining between them. The CDR3 length is 13 residues. The germline CDR1 and CDR2 sequences are DFQATT and SNEGSKA (reference sequence).

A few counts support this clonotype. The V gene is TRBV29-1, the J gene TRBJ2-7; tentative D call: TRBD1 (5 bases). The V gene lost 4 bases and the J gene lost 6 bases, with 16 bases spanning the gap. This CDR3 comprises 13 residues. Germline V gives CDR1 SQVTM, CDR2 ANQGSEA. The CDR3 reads CSVADWQGGEQYF. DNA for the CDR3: TGCAGCGTTGCGGATTGGCAGGGTGGCGAGCAGTACTTC.

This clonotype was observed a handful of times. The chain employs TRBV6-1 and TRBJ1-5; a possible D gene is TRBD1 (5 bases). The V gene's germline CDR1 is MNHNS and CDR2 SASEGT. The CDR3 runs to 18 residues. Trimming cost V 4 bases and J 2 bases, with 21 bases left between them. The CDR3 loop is CASSGGIIGVGRNQPQHF. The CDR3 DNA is TGTGCCAGCAGTGGTGGGATTATAGGGGTGGGTCGCAATCAGCCCCAGCATTTT.

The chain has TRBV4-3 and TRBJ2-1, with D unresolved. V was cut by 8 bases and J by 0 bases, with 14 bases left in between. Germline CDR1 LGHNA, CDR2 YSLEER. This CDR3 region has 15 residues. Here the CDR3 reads CASQDTVSSYNEQFF. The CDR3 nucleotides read TGCGCCAGCCAAGACACGGTGAGCTCCTACAATGAGCAGTTCTTC.

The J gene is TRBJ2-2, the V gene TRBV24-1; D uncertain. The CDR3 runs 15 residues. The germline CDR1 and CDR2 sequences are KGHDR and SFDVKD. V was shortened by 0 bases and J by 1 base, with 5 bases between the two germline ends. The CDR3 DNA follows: TGTGCCACCAGTGATTTGCAGAGGAACACCGGGGAGCTGTTTTTT. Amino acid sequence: CATSDLQRNTGELFF.

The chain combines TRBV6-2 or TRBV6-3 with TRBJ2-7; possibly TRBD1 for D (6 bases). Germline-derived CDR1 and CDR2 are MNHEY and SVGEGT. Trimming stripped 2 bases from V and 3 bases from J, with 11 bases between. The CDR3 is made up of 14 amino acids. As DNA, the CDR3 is TGTGCCAGCAGTTACGGGGGCCTCCACTACGAGCAGTACTTC. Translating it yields CASSYGGLHYEQYF.

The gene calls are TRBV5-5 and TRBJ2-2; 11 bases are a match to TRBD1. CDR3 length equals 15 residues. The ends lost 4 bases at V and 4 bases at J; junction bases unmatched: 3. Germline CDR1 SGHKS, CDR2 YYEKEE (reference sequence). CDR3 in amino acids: CASSGQGAGTGELFF. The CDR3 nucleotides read TGTGCCAGCAGCGGACAGGGGGCGGGCACCGGGGAGCTGTTTTTT.

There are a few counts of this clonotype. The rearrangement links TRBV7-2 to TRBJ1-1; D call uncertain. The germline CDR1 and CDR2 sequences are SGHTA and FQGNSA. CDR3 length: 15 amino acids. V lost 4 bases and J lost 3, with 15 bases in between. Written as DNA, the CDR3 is TGTGCCAGCAGCTCGGGCCCCGGAGGTTACACTGAAGCTTTCTTT. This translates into CASSSGPGGYTEAFF. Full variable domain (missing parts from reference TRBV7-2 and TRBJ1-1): GAGVSQSPSNKVTEKGKDVELRCDPISGHTALYWYRQSLGQGLEFLIYFQGNSAPDKSGLPSDRFSAERTGGSVSTLTIQRTQQEDSAVYLCASSSGPGGYTEAFFGQGTRLTVV.

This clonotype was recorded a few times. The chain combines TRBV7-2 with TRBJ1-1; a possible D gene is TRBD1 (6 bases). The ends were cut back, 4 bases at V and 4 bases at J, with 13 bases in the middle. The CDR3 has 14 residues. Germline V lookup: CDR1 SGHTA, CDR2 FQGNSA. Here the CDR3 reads CASSSGIGGTEAFF. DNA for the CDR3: TGTGCCAGCAGCTCCGGGATAGGGGGCACTGAAGCTTTCTTT.

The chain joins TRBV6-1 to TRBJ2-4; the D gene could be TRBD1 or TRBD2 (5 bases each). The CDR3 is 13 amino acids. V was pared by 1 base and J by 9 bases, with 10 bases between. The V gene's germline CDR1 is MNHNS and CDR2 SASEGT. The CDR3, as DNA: TGTGCCAGCAGTGAAGAGGGGAGTACCATTCAGTACTTC. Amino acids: CASSEEGSTIQYF.

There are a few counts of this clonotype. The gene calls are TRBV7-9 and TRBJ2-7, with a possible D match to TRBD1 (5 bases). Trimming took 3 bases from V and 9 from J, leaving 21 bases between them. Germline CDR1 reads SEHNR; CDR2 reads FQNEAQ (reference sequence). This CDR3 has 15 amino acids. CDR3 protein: CASSFGHTFNVGQYF. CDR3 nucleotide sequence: TGTGCCAGCAGCTTCGGACACACGTTCAATGTCGGGCAGTACTTC.